The T cell receptor (beta chain) described here comes from a study of blood T cell repertoires in COVID-19. Overall study context: Acute and convalescent COVID-19 specimens originated in the United States, Italy and Spain. The analysed material was cDNA or gDNA that came from T cells, B-cell-depleted T cells, or PBMCs.

The CDR3 runs 15 residues. Germline V lookup: CDR1 SGHTA, CDR2 FQGNSA. Trimming at V came to 4 bases and at J to 2 bases, leaving 2 bases not matched to a gene. Authors' data handling: Reference gene primer amplification gave estimated nucleated cell counts. TCRdb keeps only in-frame clones here, not all; method: immunoSEQ multiplex PCR. The DNA was the basis for D and trimming; V, J and clone size are from that table. This sample has fewer than 350,000 clones, with approximately 90% found just once. In Seattle, patients joined the study during active infection and were tracked longitudinally. The V gene is TRBV7-2, the J gene TRBJ1-2; 12 bases are shared with TRBD1. Sequenced material: peripheral blood. The TCR sequence derives from a young woman with COVID-19, enrolled during active disease. CDR3 protein: CASSWDRGPNYGYTF. CDR3 coding DNA: TGTGCCAGCAGCTGGGACAGGGGGCCAAACTATGGCTACACCTTC.